These 28 T cell receptor beta chains were all obtained from the same sample, sequenced in a study of blood T cell repertoires in COVID-19. Clones were sequenced by immunoSEQ multiplex PCR, and TCRdb holds only the in-frame ones, with some missing. The sample lists about 180,000 clones; 80% to 90% were seen once. Sample: peripheral blood. The receptors derive from a man aged 18 to 29 who had recovered from COVID-19.

The chain employs TRBV7-9 and TRBJ2-7; D remains ambiguous. Germline V lookup: CDR1 SEHNR, CDR2 FQNEAQ (reference sequence). The V gene lost 8 bases and the J gene lost 0 bases, with 11 bases spanning the gap. This CDR3 has 13 amino acids. The CDR3 reads CASVRVGSYEQYF. The CDR3 coding sequence is TGTGCCAGCGTCCGGGTCGGCTCCTACGAGCAGTACTTC. Filled out from reference TRBV7-9 and TRBJ2-7, the complete variable domain reads DTGVSQNPRHKITKRGQNVTFRCDPISEHNRLYWYRQTLGQGPEFLTYFQNEAQLEKSRLLSDRFSAERPKGSFSTLEIQRTEQGDSAMYLCASVRVGSYEQYFGPGTRLTVT.

The chain is built from TRBV6-5 and TRBJ1-4, with D possibly TRBD1 on 5 matching bases. CDR3 length: 16 amino acids. The V gene's germline CDR1 is MNHEY and CDR2 SVGAGI. The germline V and J ends were trimmed by 2 bases and 8 bases, with 18 bases remaining between them. The CDR3 reads CASSYGGGQGGEKLFF. Here the CDR3 DNA reads TGTGCCAGCAGTTACGGGGGAGGGCAGGGAGGCGAAAAACTGTTTTTT.

The chain uses TRBV7-8 and TRBJ2-7; D remains ambiguous. Trimming shortened V by 1 base and J by 2 bases, and 12 bases separated the two germline ends. Germline CDR1 and CDR2: SGHVS and FQNEAQ. This CDR3 has 15 residues. CDR3: CASSLGDKAAYEQYF. CDR3 sequence (DNA): TGTGCCAGCAGCTTAGGCGACAAGGCTGCCTACGAGCAGTACTTC.

V gene TRBV28 combines with J gene TRBJ2-7; TRBD1 is a possible D gene (6 bases). The V end lost 6 bases, the J end lost 7 bases, and 16 bases lay between the germline ends. The CDR3 is 13 residues long. Germline assignment: CDR1 MDHEN and CDR2 SYDVKM. The CDR3 nucleotides are TGTGCCAGCAGGGACAGAGGGCGTGGGGAGCAGTACTTC. Translation gives CASRDRGRGEQYF.

This sequence joins TRBV2 and TRBJ2-1; 7 positions agree with TRBD2. V gave up 3 bases and J gave up 7 bases; unmatched junction bases: 6. The V gene's germline CDR1 is SNHLY and CDR2 FYNNEI. The CDR3 length is 14 residues. In DNA form, the CDR3 reads TGTGCCAGCAGTGATGGGCGGGAGTTAAATGAGCAGTTCTTC. Amino acid sequence: CASSDGRELNEQFF.

The V gene is TRBV19, the J gene TRBJ1-6, with 8 bases identical to TRBD1. Looked up from germline, CDR1 is LNHDA and CDR2 is SQIVND (reference sequence). V was pared by 8 bases and J by 7 bases, with 10 bases of the junction left unmatched. CDR3 length: 15 residues. DNA for the CDR3: TGTGCCAGTTCCCCAGGGGGCTTCGGGAATTCACCCCTCCACTTT. This codes for CASSPGGFGNSPLHF.

The genes are TRBV6-2 or TRBV6-3 and TRBJ2-7; D might be TRBD2 (5 bases). The ends were cut back, 0 bases at V and 0 bases at J, with 12 bases in the middle. Looked up from germline, CDR1 is MNHEY and CDR2 is SVGEGT. The CDR3 loop spans 16 amino acids. CDR3 nucleotides: TGTGCCAGCAGTTACTCCCCGCAAGGGAGCTCCTACGAGCAGTACTTC. It is translated as CASSYSPQGSSYEQYF.

The chain uses TRBV30 and TRBJ2-6; D unclear. The CDR3 is made up of 16 amino acids. V was clipped by 0 bases and J by 3 bases, with 12 bases between them. Germline CDR1 and CDR2: GTSNPN and SVGIG (reference sequence). CDR3 loop: CAWSVSMMSGANVLTF. The DNA of the CDR3 is TGTGCCTGGAGTGTTTCGATGATGAGTGGGGCCAACGTCCTGACTTTC.

The gene calls are TRBV24-1 and TRBJ2-7; D is perhaps TRBD1 (6 bases). The CDR3 extends over 13 amino acids. Trimming took off 3 bases at V and 9 bases at J, with 14 bases between the two ends. Germline CDR1 and CDR2: KGHDR and SFDVKD. In nucleotides, the CDR3 is TGTGCCACCAGTGATCCCCCGACAGGTGCGCAGTACTTC. Amino acids: CATSDPPTGAQYF.

CDR3 region: CASSSRDRGSNEQFF. As DNA, the CDR3 is TGTGCCAGCAGCTCCCGGGACAGGGGTAGCAATGAGCAGTTCTTC. The rearrangement uses TRBV7-9 and TRBJ2-1; TRBD1 matches 10 bases. CDR1 is SEHNR, CDR2 FQNEAQ, per germline (reference sequence). The CDR3 covers 15 residues. J gave up 6 bases and V 4 bases, and 6 bases lay outside the gene matches.

The V gene is TRBV6-5, the J gene TRBJ2-6; TRBD1 might be the D (6 bases). The CDR3 extends over 15 amino acids. From germline, CDR1 is MNHEY and CDR2 SVGAGI. Trimming shortened V by 10 bases and J by 1 base, and 14 bases separated the two germline ends. CDR3 sequence reads: CATGTYASGANVLTF. The CDR3 nucleotides read TGTGCCACCGGGACATATGCATCTGGGGCCAACGTCCTGACTTTC.

This clone was detected once. V is TRBV6-5 and J is TRBJ1-4; 7 nucleotides agree with TRBD1. The CDR3 is 14 residues long. Germline values: CDR1 MNHEY, CDR2 SVGAGI. With V trimmed by 10 bases and J by 5 bases, 10 bases remained unmatched. CDR3 DNA sequence: TGTGCCACCAGGAAGGGACAGCCAAATGAAAAACTGTTTTTT. This codes for CATRKGQPNEKLFF.

This clone has more than one count but fewer than ten. The chain carries TRBV4-3 and TRBJ1-1; a possible D gene is TRBD1 (6 bases). The CDR3 spans 16 residues. With 4 bases removed from V and 2 bases from J, the gap between germline ends came to 17 bases. The germline V gene has CDR1 LGHNA and CDR2 YSLEER. The CDR3 nucleotides read TGCGCCAGCAGCCGTCATCTGGACAGCACCAACACTGAAGCTTTCTTT. This sequence encodes CASSRHLDSTNTEAFF.

The chain carries TRBV28 and TRBJ1-1; D is perhaps TRBD1 (6 bases). V was pared by 5 bases and J by 6 bases, with 16 bases between. The CDR3 spans 14 residues. The germline CDR1 and CDR2 sequences are MDHEN and SYDVKM. In DNA, the CDR3 is TGTGCCAGCAGTCCAGGGCCAGGGGACGCTGAAGCTTTCTTT. As protein: CASSPGPGDAEAFF.

The sample holds many counts of this clone. This chain links TRBV12-5 with TRBJ1-5; D might be TRBD1 (6 bases). The CDR3 consists of 17 residues. The V gene's germline CDR1 is LGHNT and CDR2 FRNRAP. V lost 2 bases to trimming and J lost 4 bases, with 18 bases between them. CDR3 nucleotides: TGTGCTAGTGGTTTGCCTTACTCGACAGGTGGTAATCAGCCCCAGCATTTT. As protein: CASGLPYSTGGNQPQHF.

The genes are TRBV7-9 and TRBJ1-5, with 7 bases lining up with TRBD1. The germline CDR1 and CDR2 sequences are SEHNR and FQNEAQ (reference sequence). The CDR3 is 13 amino acids. Germline trimming cut 2 bases from V and 5 bases from J; bases unmatched to any gene: 0. The CDR3 nucleotides read TGTGCCAGCAGCTTACAGGGGGATCAGCCCCAGCATTTT. This translates into CASSLQGDQPQHF. The complete variable domain, with remaining parts taken from reference TRBV7-9 and TRBJ1-5, reads DTGVSQNPRHKITKRGQNVTFRCDPISEHNRLYWYRQTLGQGPEFLTYFQNEAQLEKSRLLSDRFSAERPKGSFSTLEIQRTEQGDSAMYLCASSLQGDQPQHFGDGTRLSIL.

The chain has TRBV7-2 and TRBJ2-7, with D perhaps matching TRBD1 (5 bases). The germline V gene encodes CDR1 SGHTA and CDR2 FQGNSA. V was shortened by 5 bases and J by 2 bases, with 13 bases between the two germline ends. The CDR3 is 14 amino acids. In DNA form, the CDR3 reads TGTGCCAGCAGCCCCATGCGGACAACCTACGAGCAGTACTTC. This gives the protein CASSPMRTTYEQYF.

This chain connects TRBV5-4 to TRBJ2-3, with 9 bases identical to TRBD1. The CDR3 loop spans 15 amino acids. Trimming removed 6 bases from V and 2 bases from J; junction bases left unmatched: 7. In germline, CDR1 is SGHNT, CDR2 YYREEE (reference sequence). The CDR3 coding sequence is TGTGCCAGCATACCTACAGGGGGCTCCACAGATACGCAGTATTTT. Protein sequence: CASIPTGGSTDTQYF. Supplemented by reference TRBV5-4 and TRBJ2-3, the full variable domain reads ETGVTQSPTHLIKTRGQQVTLRCSSQSGHNTVSWYQQALGQGPQFIFQYYREEENGRGNFPPRFSGLQFPNYSSELNVNALELDDSALYLCASIPTGGSTDTQYFGPGTRLTVL.

The genes are TRBV28 and TRBJ2-7; the match to TRBD1 covers 7 bases. J lost 6 bases, V lost 6 bases, and 11 bases had no gene match. This CDR3 region has 14 residues. Germline assignment: CDR1 MDHEN and CDR2 SYDVKM. The CDR3 spells CASRYGTELAEQYF. CDR3 bases: TGTGCCAGCAGATACGGGACAGAGCTGGCCGAGCAGTACTTC.

As DNA, the CDR3 is TGTGCCAGCAGCACCCGACTAGCGAATAACTACGAGCAGTACTTC. It specifies CASSTRLANNYEQYF. The chain joins TRBV5-6 to TRBJ2-7; 8 bases match TRBD2. Germline CDR1 SGHDT, CDR2 YYEEEE. The V and J ends lost 4 bases and 3 bases, in that order; junction bases with no gene match: 9. The CDR3 consists of 15 residues.

The chain uses TRBV19 and TRBJ1-5; tentatively, D is TRBD1 (6 bases). Germline V lookup: CDR1 LNHDA, CDR2 SQIVND (reference sequence). Between the trimmed V and J ends, which lost 3 bases and 5 bases, there was a span of 11 bases. This CDR3 contains 14 residues. The CDR3 reads CASSIVAGDQPQHF. CDR3 nucleotides: TGTGCCAGTAGTATCGTGGCAGGGGATCAGCCCCAGCATTTT.

The rearrangement uses TRBV4-2 and TRBJ2-1; D might be TRBD2 (6 bases). In germline, CDR1 is LGHNA, CDR2 YNFKEQ. The CDR3 length is 15 residues. Trimming took 4 bases from V and 4 from J, leaving 14 bases between them. Here the CDR3 reads CASSRGSGDYNEQFF. CDR3 coding DNA: TGTGCCAGCAGCCGCGGTAGCGGAGATTACAATGAGCAGTTCTTC.

This chain links TRBV3-1 (or the pseudogene TRBV3-2) with TRBJ2-3, with 8 bases identical to TRBD2. Losses at the gene ends were 6 bases for V and 1 base for J; bases not matched to a gene: 3. CDR3 length equals 14 residues. CDR1 LGHDT and CDR2 YNNKEL come from the germline V gene (reference sequence). CDR3 sequence reads: CASSQTSGTDTQYF. As DNA, the CDR3 is TGTGCCAGCAGTCAGACTAGCGGCACAGATACGCAGTATTTT.

The DNA for the CDR3 is TGTGCCAGCAGTGAATATGGCGGGATACTCACAGATACGCAGTATTTT. This translates into CASSEYGGILTDTQYF. The rearrangement links TRBV25-1 to TRBJ2-3, with D possibly matching TRBD2 (6 bases). The CDR3 runs to 16 residues. V lost 0 bases and J lost 2, with 12 bases in between. CDR1 and CDR2 from the germline V gene are MGHDK and SYGVNS.

V gene TRBV10-2 combines with J gene TRBJ1-5; TRBD1 might be the D (6 bases). The CDR3 extends over 15 amino acids. Germline V gene sequence: CDR1 WSHSY, CDR2 SAAADI. Trimming pared 3 bases from V and 3 bases from J, leaving 12 bases between. In nucleotides, the CDR3 is TGCGCCAGCAGTGATCGAGGGGGTATCAATCAGCCCCAGCATTTT. Protein product: CASSDRGGINQPQHF.

The chain combines TRBV19 with TRBJ1-1, with 7 nucleotides matching TRBD1. V dropped 9 bases and J dropped 0; count of bases not matched to a gene: 7. Per germline, CDR1 LNHDA and CDR2 SQIVND (reference sequence). CDR3 length: 14 residues. The CDR3 loop is CASKGDSLNTEAFF. As DNA, the CDR3 is TGTGCCAGCAAGGGGGACAGCTTGAACACTGAAGCTTTCTTT. Supplemented by reference TRBV19 and TRBJ1-1, the full variable domain reads DGGITQSPKYLFRKEGQNVTLSCEQNLNHDAMYWYRQDPGQGLRLIYYSQIVNDFQKGDIAEGYSVSREKKESFPLTVTSAQKNPTAFYLCASKGDSLNTEAFFGQGTRLTVV.

The CDR3: CASSSNQRPEQYF. CDR3 DNA sequence: TGTGCCAGCAGTTCCAATCAGCGCCCGGAGCAGTACTTC. The chain uses TRBV28 and TRBJ2-7; no definite D call. Between the trimmed V and J ends, which lost 4 bases and 7 bases, there was a span of 14 bases. The V gene's germline CDR1 is MDHEN and CDR2 SYDVKM. There are 13 residues in the CDR3.

CDR3 sequence: CASSMGQGAGNEKLFF. The CDR3 region has the DNA TGTGCCAGCAGCATGGGACAGGGGGCCGGCAATGAAAAACTGTTTTTT. The genes are TRBV5-4 and TRBJ1-4, with 12 bases that match TRBD1. Per germline, CDR1 SGHNT and CDR2 YYREEE (reference sequence). After removal of 4 bases from V and 5 bases from J, the junction contained 6 bases not matched to a gene. The length of the CDR3 is 16 residues.